What follows describes a single TCR beta chain. Its antigen is undetermined. The table came from immunoSEQ multiplex PCR; TCRdb's copy has only in-frame clones and leaves some out. The data contain roughly 34,000 clones, 70% to 90% of them seen just once; the ten biggest clones take up around 7%. This specimen comes from a study of T cell responses to AZD1222 COVID-19 vaccine. Study conclusions and caveats: Two AZD1222 doses significantly raised spike-specific TCR breadth and depth over controls.

Trimming removed 2 bases from V and 6 bases from J, with 2 bases in between. Germline-derived CDR1 and CDR2 are WNHNN and SYGVQD (reference sequence). This CDR3 has 10 amino acids. Source: peripheral blood, taken on day 0 of AZD1222 vaccination. The gene calls are TRBV10-1 and TRBJ2-7; D gene unclear. This receptor was identified in an adult in good health. This CDR3 is CASSEPEQYF. Here the CDR3 DNA reads TGCGCCAGCAGTGAGCCCGAGCAGTACTTC.